Listed below are T cell receptor beta chains from one sample, sequenced in a study of T cells in Graves' hyperthyroidism and ophthalmopathy. TCRdb re-derived calls from the multiplex PCR reads in MiXCR, one entry per CDR3 protein. The sample includes about 640,000 distinct CDR3 sequences, around 20% of them seen just once. Sequencing was carried out using blood. These receptors were taken from a man aged 25 to 40 with Graves' ophthalmopathy. Each CDR3 is given with its conserved first and last residue. Some rows mark clone size as missing; the rest say once, few, many or name a class of expanded clone.

J gene | clone size | V gene | CDR3 protein
TRBJ1-6 | many | TRBV28 | CASSAEVSPLHF
TRBJ2-5 | many | TRBV18 | CASSPPGQETQYF
TRBJ2-7 | few | TRBV5-4 | CASSLPSGGGTYEQYF
TRBJ2-1 | few | TRBV7-6 | CASSVGLDFNEQFF
TRBJ1-3 | . | TRBV7-9 | CASRRDRSGSGNTIYF
TRBJ2-7 | . | TRBV6-2/TRBV6-3 | CASSRLTGSYYEQYF
TRBJ2-7 | many | TRBV3-1 | CASSNINTGGRYEQYF
TRBJ1-1 | few | TRBV19 | CASSLGGYAEAFF
TRBJ2-5 | . | TRBV28 | CASTEGSREYF
TRBJ2-1 | many | TRBV6-1 | CASRKDFDNEQFF
TRBJ2-1 | . | TRBV30 | CAWSVRLAGGEQFF
TRBJ2-5 | few | TRBV7-9 | CASSSTGGLNQETQYF
TRBJ2-3 | many | TRBV5-1 | CASSLLGFRTDTQYF
TRBJ2-2 | . | TRBV6-2/TRBV6-3 | CASSYSGGSTGELFF
TRBJ2-1 | . | TRBV24-1 | CATSDSSDEQFF
TRBJ1-5 | . | TRBV7-2 | CASSLVGIHQPQHF
TRBJ2-1 | few | TRBV15 | CATSSTSGRAHEQFF
TRBJ1-2 | many | TRBV20-1 | CSARSWTGMNYGYTF
TRBJ2-7 | . | TRBV6-5 | CASSYGTSGFYEQYF
TRBJ2-2 | few | TRBV18 | CASSPSNREVGELFF
TRBJ2-7 | . | TRBV9 | CASSVRGETTYEQYF
TRBJ2-5 | many | TRBV20-1 | CSASRTPGGAGQETQYF
TRBJ2-2 | . | TRBV11-1 | CASSEKTGNTGELFF
TRBJ2-7 | few | TRBV6-1 | CASSEGRLGEQYF
TRBJ1-4 | many | TRBV2 | CASSRAGNEKLFF
TRBJ1-2 | . | TRBV27 | CASRDELNYGYTF
TRBJ1-4 | few | TRBV5-1 | CASSPPGSTNEKLFF
TRBJ2-7 | . | TRBV11-2 | CASSSLGQRREQYF
TRBJ2-3 | . | TRBV4-1 | CASSQDPGNTDTQYF
TRBJ2-6 | . | TRBV19 | CASSIKFFGESGANVLTF
TRBJ2-2 | many | TRBV5-1 | CASSLGGLTNTGELFF
TRBJ1-1 | . | TRBV7-9 | CASISIGGTEAFF
TRBJ2-7 | once | TRBV12-3/TRBV12-4 | CGEDNPYEQYF
TRBJ2-1 | . | TRBV9 | CASSVGEGARYEQFF
TRBJ2-5 | many | TRBV3-1 | CASSQENSGKTQYF
TRBJ2-7 | . | TRBV20-1 | CSTGGSYEQYF
TRBJ1-2 | many | TRBV12-3/TRBV12-4 | CASTMAGQNYGYTF
TRBJ1-3 | few | TRBV28 | CASSFTGRVENTIYF
TRBJ1-5 | few | TRBV20-1 | CSAFGAGNQPQHF
TRBJ2-2 | . | TRBV6-1 | CLGQGGRENTGELFF
TRBJ1-2 | . | TRBV18 | CASSPGQPQNYGYTF
TRBJ1-5 | many | TRBV12-3/TRBV12-4 | CASSFEGSRNQPQHF
TRBJ1-2 | . | TRBV6-1 | CASRGTGDNYGYTF
TRBJ2-2 | . | TRBV12-5 | CASGFSVGRDTGELFF
TRBJ2-1 | . | TRBV28 | CASASTSLANNEQFF
TRBJ2-5 | . | TRBV7-9 | CASSGEGVQTQYF
TRBJ2-2 | few | TRBV18 | CASSPPVRSGWTGELFF
TRBJ2-1 | few | TRBV6-1 | CASTQGYRGTAVDEQFF
TRBJ1-1 | many | TRBV7-2 | CASSSRIRMGDWTEAFF